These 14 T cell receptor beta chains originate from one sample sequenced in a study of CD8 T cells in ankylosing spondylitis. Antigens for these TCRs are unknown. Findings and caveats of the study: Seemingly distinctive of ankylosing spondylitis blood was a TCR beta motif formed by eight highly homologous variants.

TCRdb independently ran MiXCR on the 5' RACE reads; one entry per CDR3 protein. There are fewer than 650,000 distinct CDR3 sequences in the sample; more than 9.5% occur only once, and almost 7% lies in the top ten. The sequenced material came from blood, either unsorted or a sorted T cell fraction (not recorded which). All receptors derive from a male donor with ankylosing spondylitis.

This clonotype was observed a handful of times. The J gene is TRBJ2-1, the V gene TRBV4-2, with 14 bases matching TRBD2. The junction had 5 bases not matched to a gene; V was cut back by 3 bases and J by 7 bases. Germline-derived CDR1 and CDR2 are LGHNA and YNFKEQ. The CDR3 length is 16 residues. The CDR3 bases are TGTGCCAGCAGCCAGGAGGGACTAGCGGGAGCAAATGAGCAGTTCTTC. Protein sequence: CASSQEGLAGANEQFF.

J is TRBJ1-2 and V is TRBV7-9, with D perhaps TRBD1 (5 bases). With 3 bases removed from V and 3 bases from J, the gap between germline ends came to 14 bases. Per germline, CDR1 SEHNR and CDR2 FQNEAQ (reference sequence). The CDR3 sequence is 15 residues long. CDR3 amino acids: CASSFGTPTDYGYTF. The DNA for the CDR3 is TGTGCCAGCAGCTTTGGGACCCCAACGGACTATGGCTACACCTTC.

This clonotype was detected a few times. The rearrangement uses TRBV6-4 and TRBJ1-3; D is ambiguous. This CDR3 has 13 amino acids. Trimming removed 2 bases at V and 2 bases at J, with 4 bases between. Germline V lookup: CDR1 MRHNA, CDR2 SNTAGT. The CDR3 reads CASSDEPGNTIYF. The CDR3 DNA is TGTGCCAGCAGTGACGAGCCTGGAAACACCATATATTTT.

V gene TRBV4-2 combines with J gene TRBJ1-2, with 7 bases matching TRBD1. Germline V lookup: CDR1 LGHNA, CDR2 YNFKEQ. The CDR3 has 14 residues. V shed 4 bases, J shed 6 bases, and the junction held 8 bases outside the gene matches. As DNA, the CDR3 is TGTGCCAGCAGCCTCCGGTTAGGGGGCAATGGCTACACCTTC. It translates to CASSLRLGGNGYTF.

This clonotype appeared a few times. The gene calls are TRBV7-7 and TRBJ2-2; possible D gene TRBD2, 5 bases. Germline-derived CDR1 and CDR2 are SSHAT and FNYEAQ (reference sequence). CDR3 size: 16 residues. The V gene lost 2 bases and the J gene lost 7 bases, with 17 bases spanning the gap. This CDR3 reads CASSLRSGAGGGELFF. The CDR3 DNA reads TGTGCCAGCAGCTTAAGGTCTGGAGCCGGAGGCGGGGAGCTGTTTTTT. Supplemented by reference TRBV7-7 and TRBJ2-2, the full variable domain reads GAGVSQSPRYKVTKRGQDVTLRCDPISSHATLYWYQQALGQGPEFLTYFNYEAQPDKSGLPSDRFSAERPEGSISTLTIQRTEQRDSAMYRCASSLRSGAGGGELFFGEGSRLTVL.

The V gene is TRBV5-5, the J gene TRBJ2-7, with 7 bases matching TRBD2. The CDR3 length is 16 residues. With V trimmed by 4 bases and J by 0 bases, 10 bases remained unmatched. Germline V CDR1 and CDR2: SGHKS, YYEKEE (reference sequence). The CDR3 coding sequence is TGTGCCAGCAGCCCTGGGCGGGGGTGGGACTCCTACGAGCAGTACTTC. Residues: CASSPGRGWDSYEQYF.

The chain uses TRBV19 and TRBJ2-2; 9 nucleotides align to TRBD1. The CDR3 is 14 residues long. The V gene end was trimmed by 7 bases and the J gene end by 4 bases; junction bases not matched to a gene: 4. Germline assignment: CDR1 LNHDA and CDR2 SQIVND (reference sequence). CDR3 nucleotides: TGTGCCAGTAAGGGGACAGGGTTCACCGGGGAGCTGTTTTTT. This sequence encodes CASKGTGFTGELFF.

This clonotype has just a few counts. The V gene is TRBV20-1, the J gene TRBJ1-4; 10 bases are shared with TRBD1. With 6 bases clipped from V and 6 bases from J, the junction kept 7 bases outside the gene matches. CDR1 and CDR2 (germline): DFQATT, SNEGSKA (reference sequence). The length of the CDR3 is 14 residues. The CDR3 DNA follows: TGCAGTGCCCCGGCCGGGACAGGGGATGAAAAACTGTTTTTT. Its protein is CSAPAGTGDEKLFF.

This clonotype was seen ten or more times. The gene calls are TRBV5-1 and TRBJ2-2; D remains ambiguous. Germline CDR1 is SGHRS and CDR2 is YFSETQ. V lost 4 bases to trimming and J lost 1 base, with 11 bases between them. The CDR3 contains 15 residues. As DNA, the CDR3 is TGCGCCAGCAGCGATTCCCTGGGGAACACCGGGGAGCTGTTTTTT. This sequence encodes CASSDSLGNTGELFF.

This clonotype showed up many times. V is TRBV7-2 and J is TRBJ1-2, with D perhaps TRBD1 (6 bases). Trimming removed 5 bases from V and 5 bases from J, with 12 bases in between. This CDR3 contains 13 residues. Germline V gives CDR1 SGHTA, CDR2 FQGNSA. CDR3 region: CASSADRRYGYTF. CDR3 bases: TGTGCCAGCAGCGCGGACAGAAGATATGGCTACACCTTC.

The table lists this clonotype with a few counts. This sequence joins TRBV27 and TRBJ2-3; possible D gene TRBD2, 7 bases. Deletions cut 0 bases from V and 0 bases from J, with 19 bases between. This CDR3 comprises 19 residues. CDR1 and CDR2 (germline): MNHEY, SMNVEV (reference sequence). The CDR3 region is CASSLSWGGGGPSTDTQYF. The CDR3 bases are TGTGCCAGCAGTTTATCGTGGGGGGGCGGCGGACCTAGCACAGATACGCAGTATTTT.

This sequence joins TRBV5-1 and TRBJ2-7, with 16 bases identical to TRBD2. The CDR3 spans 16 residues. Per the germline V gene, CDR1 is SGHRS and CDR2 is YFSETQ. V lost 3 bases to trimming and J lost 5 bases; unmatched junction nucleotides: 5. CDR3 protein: CASSWGLAGGYNEQYF. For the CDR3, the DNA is TGCGCCAGCAGCTGGGGACTAGCGGGAGGGTACAACGAGCAGTACTTC.

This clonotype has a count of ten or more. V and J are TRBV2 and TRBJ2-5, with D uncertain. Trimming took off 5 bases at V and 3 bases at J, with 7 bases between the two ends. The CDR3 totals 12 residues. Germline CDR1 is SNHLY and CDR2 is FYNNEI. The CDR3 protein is CASSYGEETQYF. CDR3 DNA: TGTGCCAGCAGTTATGGGGAAGAGACCCAGTACTTC.

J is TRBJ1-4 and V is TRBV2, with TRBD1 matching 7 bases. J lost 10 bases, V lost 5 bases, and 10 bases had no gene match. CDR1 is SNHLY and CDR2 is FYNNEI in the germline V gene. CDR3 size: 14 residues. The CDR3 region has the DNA TGTGCCAGCAGTATCGACAGGGAAAGGCGAAAACTGTTTTTT. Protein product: CASSIDRERRKLFF.